This paragraph covers one TCR beta chain sequence. As yet, its antigen is unknown. From germline, CDR1 is MDHEN and CDR2 SYDVKM. Between the trimmed V and J ends, which lost 5 bases and 3 bases, there was a span of 5 bases. CDR3 size: 11 residues. This specimen comes from a study of cytomegalovirus exposure and HLA in healthy donors. Whole-study findings and limits: Reports credit the classifier with highly specific, highly sensitive diagnosis of cytomegalovirus status. Most of the TCR beta V segments (in an earlier analysis) were productive either about 90% or about 30% of the time.

This PCR relied on a set of 60 Vbeta primers and 13 Jbeta primers. Sequencing used immunoSEQ multiplex PCR; TCRdb keeps in-frame clones, though not all of them. Of some 65,000 clones detected, 65% to 75% appear once; the ten largest clones hold 25%. Sequencing was performed on PBMCs. The chain couples TRBV28 to TRBJ2-7; D is uncertain. This TCR came from a man between 45 and 60 years old in good health and CMV-seropositive. For the CDR3, the DNA is TGTGCCAGCAGTCACGGCTACGAGCAGTACTTC. Amino acids: CASSHGYEQYF.